The 29 T cell receptor beta chains below come from one sample, sequenced in a study of T cell responses to AZD1222 COVID-19 vaccine. Here immunoSEQ multiplex PCR was the method, and the copy in TCRdb shows in-frame clones only, minus some. The sample lists under 150,000 clones, about 92% occurring once. Sequencing used peripheral blood, obtained on day 0 of AZD1222 vaccination. These receptors were taken from an adult in good health.

This clone showed up just once. The V and J genes are TRBV3-1 (or the pseudogene TRBV3-2) and TRBJ1-6; D is unclear. The CDR3 totals 14 residues. Germline lookup yields CDR1 LGHDT and CDR2 YNNKEL (reference sequence). V gave up 0 bases and J gave up 10 bases, with 10 bases separating them. The CDR3 reads CASSQETGNSPLHF. CDR3 coding DNA: TGTGCCAGCAGCCAAGAGACGGGGAACTCACCCCTCCACTTT.

V and J are TRBV19 and TRBJ1-2, with D maybe TRBD1 (5 bases). The germline V and J ends were trimmed by 9 bases and 4 bases, with 12 bases remaining between them. Germline V lookup: CDR1 LNHDA, CDR2 SQIVND (reference sequence). This CDR3 is 12 amino acids long. The CDR3 region is CASSPGGYGYTF. The CDR3 DNA follows: TGTGCCAGCTCGCCGGGGGGCTATGGCTACACCTTC.

This clone showed up just a few times. The V call is TRBV10-1, the J call TRBJ2-1, with a weak D call TRBD1 (6 bases). CDR3 size: 14 residues. Germline V gene lookup returns CDR1 WNHNN and CDR2 SYGVQD (reference sequence). The V gene lost 3 bases and the J gene lost 2 bases, with 8 bases spanning the gap. The CDR3 loop is CASSDRGAYNEQFF. The CDR3 DNA reads TGCGCCAGCAGTGACAGGGGCGCCTACAATGAGCAGTTCTTC.

This chain uses TRBV5-1 with TRBJ1-2; D is undetermined. The germline CDR1 and CDR2 sequences are SGHRS and YFSETQ. With 0 bases removed from V and 4 bases from J, the gap between germline ends came to 13 bases. This CDR3 region has 15 residues. In nucleotides, the CDR3 is TGCGCCAGCAGCTTGGGACCCTCCCTTGCCTATGGCTACACCTTC. Encoded protein: CASSLGPSLAYGYTF. The whole variable domain, filled in from reference TRBV5-1 and TRBJ1-2, reads KAGVTQTPRYLIKTRGQQVTLSCSPISGHRSVSWYQQTPGQGLQFLFEYFSETQRNKGNFPGRFSGRQFSNSRSEMNVSTLELGDSALYLCASSLGPSLAYGYTFGSGTRLTVV.

The chain employs TRBV20-1 and TRBJ2-2; 7 positions match TRBD1. With 3 bases clipped from V and 2 bases from J, the junction kept 6 bases outside the gene matches. The CDR3 contains 15 residues. Germline V lookup: CDR1 DFQATT, CDR2 SNEGSKA (reference sequence). The CDR3 protein is CSASDDRVNTGELFF. CDR3 bases: TGCAGTGCTAGTGACGACAGGGTTAACACCGGGGAGCTGTTTTTT.

The chain combines TRBV5-1 with TRBJ1-3; no reliable D call. Germline values: CDR1 SGHRS, CDR2 YFSETQ. The CDR3 length is 13 residues. The V and J ends lost 4 bases and 7 bases respectively, with 12 bases between them. The DNA for the CDR3 is TGCGCCAGCAGCCAGGACTCGTTGAACACCATATATTTT. Amino acids: CASSQDSLNTIYF.

V is TRBV9 and J is TRBJ2-1; D could derive from TRBD1 or TRBD2 (5 bases each). Germline V lookup: CDR1 SGDLS, CDR2 YYNGEE. Trimming shortened V by 3 bases and J by 4 bases, and 17 bases separated the two germline ends. This CDR3 comprises 16 residues. CDR3 amino acids: CASSASSDQGYNEQFF. CDR3 in DNA: TGTGCCAGCAGCGCTAGCTCCGATCAGGGTTACAATGAGCAGTTCTTC.

The rearrangement links TRBV7-3 to TRBJ2-2; TRBD2 is a possible D gene (6 bases). The germline gives CDR1 SGHTA, CDR2 FQGTGA. The CDR3 runs 17 residues. V was trimmed by 2 bases and J by 2 bases, leaving 15 bases between them. The CDR3 nucleotides are TGTGCCAGCAGCTTACAAGGAGGTAGCGGTAACACCGGGGAGCTGTTTTTT. This translates into CASSLQGGSGNTGELFF.

V is TRBV28 and J is TRBJ2-7, with D possibly being TRBD2 (5 bases). The CDR3 contains 16 residues. CDR1 is MDHEN, CDR2 SYDVKM, per germline. The V and J ends lost 2 bases and 3 bases respectively, with 17 bases between them. The DNA for the CDR3 is TGTGCCAGCAGTTTAACGGGGTTGCAACGGAGCTACGAGCAGTACTTC. Translating gives CASSLTGLQRSYEQYF.

The chain couples TRBV11-3 to TRBJ2-7, with D perhaps assigned TRBD1 or TRBD2 (5 bases each). In germline, CDR1 is SGHNT, CDR2 YENEEA. The CDR3 runs to 12 residues. The V end lost 3 bases, the J end lost 7 bases, and 10 bases lay between the germline ends. The CDR3 nucleotides are TGTGCCAGCAGCTTCGGGGCTGGGGAGCAGTACTTC. Encoded protein: CASSFGAGEQYF.

The gene calls are TRBV2 and TRBJ1-1; D is perhaps TRBD1 (6 bases). The length of the CDR3 is 16 residues. Germline loops: CDR1 SNHLY, CDR2 FYNNEI. V dropped 2 bases and J dropped 1 base, with 14 bases sitting between them. CDR3: CASSELWGARNTEAFF. The CDR3 DNA sequence: TGTGCCAGCAGTGAATTATGGGGGGCGCGGAACACTGAAGCTTTCTTT. Using reference TRBV2 and TRBJ1-1 for the parts outside the CDR3, the full variable domain is EPEVTQTPSHQVTQMGQEVILRCVPISNHLYFYWYRQILGQKVEFLVSFYNNEISEKSEIFDDQFSVERPDGSNFTLKIRSTKLEDSAMYFCASSELWGARNTEAFFGQGTRLTVV.

This chain links TRBV5-1 with TRBJ1-4; D possibly corresponds to TRBD1 (5 bases). Germline loops: CDR1 SGHRS, CDR2 YFSETQ. V lost 8 bases and J lost 0, with 11 bases in between. CDR3 length equals 14 residues. CDR3 in amino acids: CASGRGSTNEKLFF. The CDR3 nucleotides are TGCGCCAGTGGGAGGGGTTCAACTAATGAAAAACTGTTTTTT.

About this clone itself: At one end the junction does not follow the germline gene, possibly because of a read error. J is TRBJ1-1 and V is TRBV27, with D unresolved. The germline CDR1 and CDR2 sequences are MNHEY and SMNVEV (reference sequence). The length of the CDR3 is 13 residues. The CDR3 DNA sequence: TGTGCCACCCGCCTTGGGGTGAAGACTGAAGCTTTCTTT. Translating gives CATRLGVKTEAFF.

The rearrangement links TRBV7-6 to TRBJ2-2; TRBD2 matches at 7 bases. Per the germline V gene, CDR1 is SGHVS and CDR2 is FNYEAQ. V lost 3 bases to trimming and J lost 6 bases; unmatched junction nucleotides: 7. The CDR3 spans 15 residues. The CDR3 spells CASSLGGRAAGELFF. The CDR3 DNA reads TGTGCCAGCAGCTTGGGAGGGAGGGCCGCCGGGGAGCTGTTTTTT.

V and J are TRBV5-5 and TRBJ1-2; D unclear. The length of the CDR3 is 14 residues. Germline values: CDR1 SGHKS, CDR2 YYEKEE (reference sequence). Trimming left V 0 bases short and J 3 bases short, with 9 bases between. The CDR3 loop reads CASSLAGLDYGYTF. DNA for the CDR3: TGTGCCAGCAGCTTGGCGGGGTTAGACTATGGCTACACCTTC.

V is TRBV7-8 and J is TRBJ2-3; 8 bases align to TRBD2. The V segment lost 3 bases and the J segment 6 bases; nucleotides outside the gene matches: 8. CDR1 SGHVS and CDR2 FQNEAQ come from the germline V gene. This CDR3 comprises 15 residues. This CDR3 reads CASSFVAGGSDTQYF. The CDR3 DNA is TGTGCCAGCAGCTTCGTGGCGGGGGGCTCGGATACGCAGTATTTT.

This chain links TRBV30 with TRBJ2-3; 11 bases agree with TRBD2. The ends lost 7 bases at V and 6 bases at J; junction bases unmatched: 9. Germline V gives CDR1 GTSNPN, CDR2 SVGIG (reference sequence). The CDR3 consists of 14 residues. CDR3: CALRLAGRMDTQYF. In DNA, the CDR3 is TGTGCCTTAAGACTAGCGGGGCGGATGGATACGCAGTATTTT.

The rearrangement joins TRBV2 to TRBJ2-1; 14 nucleotides align to TRBD2. V was pared by 6 bases and J by 10 bases, with 8 bases of the junction left unmatched. The CDR3 has 15 residues. Germline CDR1 and CDR2: SNHLY and FYNNEI. This CDR3 reads CASSRLAGGLHEQFF. The CDR3 DNA sequence: TGTGCCAGCAGCCGACTAGCGGGGGGGCTACACGAGCAGTTCTTC.

This chain uses TRBV3-1 (or the pseudogene TRBV3-2) with TRBJ2-7; 10 bases fit TRBD2. The germline V gene encodes CDR1 LGHDT and CDR2 YNNKEL (reference sequence). CDR3 size: 15 residues. Unmatched junction bases numbered 3, after V lost 2 bases and J lost 2 bases. The CDR3 coding sequence is TGTGCCAGCAGCCAACACAGCGGGAGGGCCTACGAGCAGTACTTC. The encoded protein is CASSQHSGRAYEQYF.

The chain couples TRBV6-2 or TRBV6-3 to TRBJ2-7; D tentatively reads TRBD1 or TRBD2 (5 bases each). Germline CDR1 is MNHEY and CDR2 is SVGEGT. V dropped 5 bases and J dropped 4 bases, with 18 bases sitting between them. The CDR3 length is 15 residues. CDR3: CASSGAGGVLYEQYF. DNA for the CDR3: TGTGCCAGCAGTGGGGCTGGGGGAGTCTTATACGAGCAGTACTTC.

The chain uses TRBV4-3 and TRBJ1-2; D might be TRBD1 (5 bases). V lost 1 base to trimming and J lost 4 bases, with 13 bases between them. The CDR3 sequence is 15 residues long. Germline CDR1 reads LGHNA; CDR2 reads YSLEER. The CDR3 spells CASSQGRGPGYGYTF. For the CDR3, the DNA is TGCGCCAGCAGCCAAGGGAGGGGACCGGGCTATGGCTACACCTTC.

The rearrangement links TRBV18 to TRBJ1-1; D is unclear. Trimming removed 2 bases at V and 7 bases at J, with 11 bases between. The germline CDR1 and CDR2 sequences are KGHSH and LQKENI. This CDR3 spans 13 amino acids. The CDR3 loop is CASSPFENREAFF. CDR3 DNA sequence: TGTGCCAGCTCACCATTTGAGAACCGTGAAGCTTTCTTT. The full variable domain, completed using reference TRBV18 and TRBJ1-1, is NAGVMQNPRHLVRRRGQEARLRCSPMKGHSHVYWYRQLPEEGLKFMVYLQKENIIDESGMPKERFSAEFPKEGPSILRIQQVVRGDSAAYFCASSPFENREAFFGQGTRLTVV.

V is TRBV14 and J is TRBJ2-7; D ambiguous. Between the trimmed V and J ends, which lost 2 bases and 2 bases, there was a span of 13 bases. In germline, CDR1 is SGHDN, CDR2 FVKESK. The CDR3 sequence is 15 residues long. Here the CDR3 reads CASSQSGVFPYEQYF. CDR3 nucleotides: TGTGCCAGCAGCCAAAGTGGGGTTTTCCCCTACGAGCAGTACTTC.

This chain uses TRBV11-1 with TRBJ2-3, with TRBD2 matching over 10 bases. J was trimmed by 4 bases and V by 6 bases; bases with no gene match: 10. The CDR3 contains 16 residues. Per the germline V gene, CDR1 is SGHAT and CDR2 is FQDESV (reference sequence). CDR3 sequence (DNA): TGTGCCAGCAGTCGTTCTAGCGGGGGTATCGCAGATACGCAGTATTTT. This encodes CASSRSSGGIADTQYF.

The rearrangement uses TRBV5-1 and TRBJ2-5; D is possibly TRBD2 (7 bases). V lost 7 bases to trimming and J lost 5 bases, with 18 bases between them. CDR1 SGHRS and CDR2 YFSETQ come from the germline V gene. CDR3 length: 14 amino acids. The CDR3 nucleotides read TGCGCCAGCGGGAAGGGGGGGCTGGATGAGACCCAGTACTTC. Translated: CASGKGGLDETQYF.

This sequence joins TRBV19 and TRBJ1-3, with a possible D match to TRBD1 (5 bases). Trimming pared 7 bases from V and 1 base from J, leaving 20 bases between. The germline V gene encodes CDR1 LNHDA and CDR2 SQIVND (reference sequence). The CDR3 runs to 17 residues. The CDR3 nucleotides read TGTGCCAGTACCATCGGGGGGGGAGCAGGTTCTGGAAACACCATATATTTT. Residues: CASTIGGGAGSGNTIYF.

The chain couples TRBV3-1 (or the pseudogene TRBV3-2) to TRBJ2-5; either TRBD1 or TRBD2 may fit D (6 bases each). The germline V gene encodes CDR1 LGHDT and CDR2 YNNKEL (reference sequence). The ends were cut back, 1 base at V and 5 bases at J, with 14 bases in the middle. The CDR3 sequence is 15 residues long. This CDR3 reads CASSQGGGGTETQYF. The CDR3 DNA sequence: TGTGCCAGCAGCCAAGGTGGAGGGGGAACGGAGACCCAGTACTTC.

The chain is built from TRBV19 and TRBJ2-7, with TRBD2 matching 10 bases. CDR3 length: 18 residues. Germline V gene data show CDR1 as LNHDA and CDR2 as SQIVND (reference sequence). J gave up 1 base and V 6 bases, and 15 bases lay outside the gene matches. CDR3 nucleotide sequence: TGTGCCAGTAGATTGAGGACTAGCGGAATTCGGGGGTCCTACGAGCAGTACTTC. Amino acids: CASRLRTSGIRGSYEQYF.

J is TRBJ2-7 and V is TRBV12-5, with D perhaps matching TRBD2 (5 bases). The CDR3 runs to 14 residues. Trimming left V 6 bases short and J 3 bases short, with 15 bases between. Germline lookup yields CDR1 LGHNT and CDR2 FRNRAP. CDR3 in DNA: TGTGCTAGTGGACCCCGGGGATCATACTACGAGCAGTACTTC. It yields the protein CASGPRGSYYEQYF. Based on the CDR3 plus reference TRBV12-5 and TRBJ2-7, the full variable domain is DARVTQTPRHKVTEMGQEVTMRCQPILGHNTVFWYRQTMMQGLELLAYFRNRAPLDDSGMPKDRFSAEMPDATLATLKIQPSEPRDSAVYFCASGPRGSYYEQYFGPGTRLTVT.